This is a list of T cell receptor beta chains from one sample in a study of T cell repertoires in cytomegalovirus infection. TCRdb recomputed calls from the reads with MiXCR, one row per CDR3 protein. Here the sample spans hundreds of thousands of distinct CDR3 sequences, roughly 30% being singletons. These TCRs are of unknown antigen specificity. Source: cultured CD8+ T cells from PBMCs, taken from culture after CMV antigen stimulation. The receptor set was obtained from a human donor in good health (CMV status not recorded). Some clones in this sample may be carry-over from other donors' samples. CDR3s include the opening cysteine and the closing phenylalanine or tryptophan. D genes are given only for firm matches. Some rows mark clone size as missing; the rest say once, few, many or name a class of expanded clone.

TRBJ2-3 | TRBD1 | TRBV7-2 | many | TGTGCCAGCAGGACCGGGACAGGGCGTACAGATACGCAGTATTTT | CASRTGTGRTDTQYF
TRBJ1-5 | - | TRBV27 | - | TGTGCCAGCAGTTTACAGCCCTATAGCAATCAGCCCCAGCATTTT | CASSLQPYSNQPQHF
TRBJ2-1 | TRBD2 | TRBV18 | - | TGTGCCAGCTCACCAGACTGGACTAGCGGGGGTAATGAGCAGTTCTTC | CASSPDWTSGGNEQFF
TRBJ2-1 | TRBD1 | TRBV6-5 | - | TGTGCCAGCAGTCTACTCGGGACAGGGGGCGATGAGCAGTTCTTC | CASSLLGTGGDEQFF
TRBJ2-3 | - | TRBV18 | few | TGTGCCAGCTCACCGCTCGAGGGGACACGCACAGATACGCAGTATTTT | CASSPLEGTRTDTQYF
TRBJ2-1 | TRBD2 | TRBV7-8 | - | TGTGCCAGCAGCCCGGGGACTAGCCTAAATGAGCAGTTCTTC | CASSPGTSLNEQFF
TRBJ2-1 | TRBD2 | TRBV6-6 | - | TGTGCCAGCAGTGGGACTAGAGGTAATGAGCAGTTCTTC | CASSGTRGNEQFF
TRBJ1-2 | - | TRBV7-6 | - | TGTGCCAGCAGCTTAGAAGGGACGAATTTCTATGGCTACACCTTC | CASSLEGTNFYGYTF
TRBJ2-1 | TRBD1 | TRBV12-3/TRBV12-4 | - | TGTGCCAGCAGTTTAGCAGACAGGGTAGGGGAGCAGTTCTTC | CASSLADRVGEQFF
TRBJ2-7 | TRBD1 | TRBV10-3 | few | TGTGCCATCATGCAGGGGGCGATTTACGAGCAGTACTTC | CAIMQGAIYEQYF
TRBJ1-5 | - | TRBV20-1 | once | TGCAGTGCTAGAGTAGGAGAGTGGGGGGATCAGCCCCAGCATTTT | CSARVGEWGDQPQHF
TRBJ2-1 | TRBD2 | TRBV6-6 | few | TGTGCCAGCAGTCCCCGGGGCGGGGGGGCGAATGAGCAGTTCTTC | CASSPRGGGANEQFF
TRBJ2-1 | - | TRBV12-3/TRBV12-4 | - | TGTGCCAGCAGTTTAGACACCTTCTCCTACAATGAGCAGTTCTTC | CASSLDTFSYNEQFF
TRBJ2-1 | - | TRBV27 | - | TGTGCCAGCAGTTCATACACGTACAATGAGCAGTTCTTC | CASSSYTYNEQFF
TRBJ2-3 | - | TRBV27 | many | TGTGCCAGCAGCCGCGGGGGCGCAGATACGCAGTATTTT | CASSRGGADTQYF
TRBJ1-1 | - | TRBV27 | - | TGTGCCAGCAGTTTACAGGGCGGGAGAGCTTTCTTT | CASSLQGGRAFF
TRBJ2-5 | TRBD2 | TRBV7-9 | many | TGTGCCAGCAGCCCCACCGTAGCGGGGGGCTCGCCAGAGACCCAGTACTTC | CASSPTVAGGSPETQYF
TRBJ2-2 | TRBD1 | TRBV20-1 | - | TGCAGTGCTAGAAACCGGGACAGGGAGAACACCGGGGAGCTGTTTTTT | CSARNRDRENTGELFF
TRBJ2-3 | - | TRBV5-6 | many | TGTGCCAGCAGCTTAGGGCCAGGTAGCACAGATACGCAGTATTTT | CASSLGPGSTDTQYF
TRBJ2-1 | - | TRBV15 | - | TGTGCCACCAGCAGGGTTGATGAGCAGTTCTTC | CATSRVDEQFF
TRBJ1-2 | - | TRBV4-1 | few | TGCGCCAGCAGCATGGGACCGCTTAACTATGGCTACACCTTC | CASSMGPLNYGYTF
TRBJ2-7 | - | TRBV20-1 | - | TGCAGTGCTACGGAGGGCCTGTATAAGCTCGAGCAGTACTTC | CSATEGLYKLEQYF
TRBJ1-4 | - | TRBV7-8 | - | TGTGCCAGCAGCACCTATAACGACCCGGAGTGGGAAAAACTGTTTTTT | CASSTYNDPEWEKLFF
TRBJ1-4 | - | TRBV7-6 | - | TGTGCCAGCAGCTTGGGGGAGGGAGGTGCAACTAATGAAAAACTGTTTTTT | CASSLGEGGATNEKLFF
TRBJ2-7 | TRBD1 | TRBV27 | once | TGTGCCAGTTCAGGGGGCTGGACCTACGAGCAGTACTTC | CASSGGWTYEQYF
TRBJ2-2 | - | TRBV7-2 | many | TGTGCCAGCAGCTTAAGAGCGGTCACCGGGGAGCTGTTTTTT | CASSLRAVTGELFF